This T cell receptor (beta chain) was recovered during a study of T cell responses to AZD1222 COVID-19 vaccine. Notes on the study in general: With dominance at 160-218 and 743-854, vaccine-associated CD4 TCRs spanned spike.

CDR1 and CDR2 from the germline V gene are KGHSH and LQKENI. The CDR3 has 12 residues. V was cut by 6 bases and J by 4 bases, with 9 bases left in between. In the case of this clone: Its antigen is not known.

Clones were read by immunoSEQ multiplex PCR, and TCRdb kept only the in-frame ones, dropping some. This sample has around 130,000 clones; less than 95% occur once, and the top ten carry 7% to 9%. V usage is TRBV18 and J usage is TRBJ2-5; D remains unclear. The material was peripheral blood, obtained 28 days after the second dose of the MenACWY control vaccine. The origin of this receptor is an adult who received the MenACWY meningococcal vaccine as a control. CDR3 amino acids: CASSPKGETQYF. In nucleotides, the CDR3 is TGTGCCAGCTCCCCGAAAGGAGAGACCCAGTACTTC.